This TCR beta chain was retrieved from a study of OX40 agonist ivuxolimab in advanced cancers. For the study at large: The patients received ivuxolimab by intravenous route every 2 weeks at 0.01 to 10 mg/kg. Study results and limitations: Among the least clonally expanded were partial responders at 0.1-3.0 mg/kg.

The table came from immunoSEQ multiplex PCR; TCRdb's copy has only in-frame clones and leaves some out. The table lists some 100,000 clones, around nine tenths of them singletons. Per the germline V gene, CDR1 is SGHTA and CDR2 is FQGNSA. V lost 1 base, J lost 3 bases, and 12 bases lay in between. There are 16 residues in the CDR3. Details on this clone: Its antigen is not known.

The specimen comprised CD4+ or CD8+ T cells sorted from blood, sampled in a trial of the OX40 agonist ivuxolimab. The sequence came from an adult with an advanced solid tumor such as melanoma, head and neck, liver or kidney cancer. The chain employs TRBV7-2 and TRBJ2-2, with D perhaps being TRBD1 or TRBD2 (5 bases each). The CDR3 spells CASSLVAGADTGELFF. The CDR3, as DNA: TGTGCCAGCAGCTTAGTGGCCGGGGCGGACACCGGGGAGCTGTTTTTT.